Listed here are 30 T cell receptor beta chains from one sample, sequenced in a study of blood T cell repertoires in COVID-19. Profiled with immunoSEQ multiplex PCR; TCRdb holds only in-frame clones, not every one. This sample yields about 170,000 clones, of which about 80% are seen a single time; under 3% belongs to the top ten. Sequencing used peripheral blood. The receptor source for this set is a human donor with acute or convalescent COVID-19. The donor label of this sample is uncertain.

This rearrangement joins TRBV27 to TRBJ1-3; the D is unclear. This CDR3 has 15 amino acids. CDR1 is MNHEY, CDR2 SMNVEV, per germline (reference sequence). Trimming removed 0 bases from V and 4 bases from J, with 10 bases in between. Here the CDR3 reads CASSLSPGKGNTIYF. The CDR3 bases are TGTGCCAGCAGTTTATCCCCAGGAAAGGGAAACACCATATATTTT.

The table lists this clone with a count of one. This chain uses TRBV29-1 with TRBJ1-2; weak D call: TRBD1 (6 bases). Germline V lookup: CDR1 SQVTM, CDR2 ANQGSEA. The CDR3 is made up of 15 amino acids. V was clipped by 0 bases and J by 4 bases, with 15 bases between them. The CDR3: CSVEDQHGGVYGYTF. CDR3 nucleotides: TGCAGCGTTGAAGATCAACATGGGGGCGTCTATGGCTACACCTTC.

V is TRBV15 and J is TRBJ1-6, with D uncertain. The CDR3 contains 17 residues. V shed 5 bases and J shed 0 bases, with 14 bases lying between them. Germline loops: CDR1 LNHNV, CDR2 YYDKDF (reference sequence). CDR3 loop: CATSADKIFSYNSPLHF. The CDR3 DNA is TGTGCCACCAGCGCAGACAAGATATTCTCCTATAATTCACCCCTCCACTTT. The full variable domain, its missing parts supplied by reference TRBV15 and TRBJ1-6, is DAMVIQNPRYQVTQFGKPVTLSCSQTLNHNVMYWYQQKSSQAPKLLFHYYDKDFNNEADTPDNFQSRRPNTSFCFLDIRSPGLGDTAMYLCATSADKIFSYNSPLHFGNGTRLTVT.

The chain carries TRBV18 and TRBJ2-5; D is perhaps TRBD1 (6 bases). The CDR3 consists of 13 residues. Germline V gene data show CDR1 as KGHSH and CDR2 as LQKENI. Trimming left V 2 bases short and J 5 bases short, with 9 bases between. The CDR3 region is CASSPGGEETQYF. CDR3 bases: TGTGCCAGCTCACCAGGGGGCGAGGAGACCCAGTACTTC. Using reference TRBV18 and TRBJ2-5 for the parts outside the CDR3, the full variable domain is NAGVMQNPRHLVRRRGQEARLRCSPMKGHSHVYWYRQLPEEGLKFMVYLQKENIIDESGMPKERFSAEFPKEGPSILRIQQVVRGDSAAYFCASSPGGEETQYFGPGTRLLVL.

The chain couples TRBV28 to TRBJ2-2, with 7 bases aligning to TRBD2. The junction had 5 bases not matched to a gene; V was cut back by 1 base and J by 3 bases. This CDR3 is built from 16 residues. In germline, CDR1 is MDHEN, CDR2 SYDVKM. The CDR3 DNA reads TGTGCCAGCAGTTTATCTGGGGGGAGGGACACCGGGGAGCTGTTTTTT. Protein product: CASSLSGGRDTGELFF. The full variable domain, in which reference TRBV28 and TRBJ2-2 provide the parts outside the CDR3, is DVKVTQSSRYLVKRTGEKVFLECVQDMDHENMFWYRQDPGLGLRLIYFSYDVKMKEKGDIPEGYSVSREKKERFSLILESASTNQTSMYLCASSLSGGRDTGELFFGEGSRLTVL.

The genes are TRBV3-1 (or the pseudogene TRBV3-2) and TRBJ2-7; 7 bases match TRBD2. Germline V gene data show CDR1 as LGHDT and CDR2 as YNNKEL (reference sequence). Germline trimming cut 4 bases from V and 2 bases from J; bases unmatched to any gene: 17. The CDR3 has 18 residues. The CDR3 coding sequence is TGTGCCAGCAGCCCCGCCAGGGCTAAAAGCGGGAAACCCTACGAGCAGTACTTC. It encodes CASSPARAKSGKPYEQYF.

The genes are TRBV19 and TRBJ1-2; D is perhaps TRBD1 (6 bases). V was shortened by 3 bases and J by 2 bases, with 13 bases between the two germline ends. Looked up from germline, CDR1 is LNHDA and CDR2 is SQIVND (reference sequence). The CDR3 length is 15 residues. CDR3 protein: CASSIPGTRNYGYTF. The CDR3 nucleotides are TGTGCCAGTAGTATCCCCGGGACAAGAAACTATGGCTACACCTTC.

The chain joins TRBV5-1 to TRBJ1-2; TRBD1 matches 8 bases. CDR3 size: 14 residues. Germline V gene data show CDR1 as SGHRS and CDR2 as YFSETQ. The V segment lost 4 bases and the J segment 8 bases; nucleotides outside the gene matches: 10. The CDR3 region is CASSPGTGTRGYTF. CDR3 coding DNA: TGCGCCAGCAGCCCTGGGACAGGTACTAGGGGCTACACCTTC.

The gene calls are TRBV30 and TRBJ1-2; maybe TRBD1 (6 bases). CDR1 and CDR2 from the germline V gene are GTSNPN and SVGIG (reference sequence). Trimming left V 3 bases short and J 8 bases short, with 16 bases between. The length of the CDR3 is 13 residues. Here the CDR3 DNA reads TGTGCCTGGAGGGTCAACAGGGCTGGGGGCTACACCTTC. It translates to CAWRVNRAGGYTF.

This clone was detected only a few times. The rearrangement uses TRBV6-5 and TRBJ1-4; 8 bases agree with TRBD1. After removal of 4 bases from V and 4 bases from J, the junction contained 8 bases not matched to a gene. This CDR3 has 16 amino acids. CDR1 and CDR2 (germline): MNHEY, SVGAGI. The CDR3, as DNA: TGTGCCAGCAGTTTCCGACAGGGGAGTAGTAATGAAAAACTGTTTTTT. Translating gives CASSFRQGSSNEKLFF.

The rearrangement joins TRBV21-1 to TRBJ2-3; TRBD1, the table's D call, lacks a check against the DNA. TRBV21-1 is described as a pseudogene. The CDR3 consists of 13 residues. The CDR3 reads CASSKVRGGVGYF. The CDR3 nucleotides read TGTGCCAGCAGCAAAGTAAGAGGGGGCGTGGGCTATTTT.

This sequence joins TRBV2 and TRBJ2-1, with 9 bases identical to TRBD1. Germline values: CDR1 SNHLY, CDR2 FYNNEI. CDR3 length: 15 residues. Germline trimming cut 4 bases from V and 7 bases from J; bases unmatched to any gene: 8. CDR3 loop: CASSAGTGRFNEQFF. The DNA for the CDR3 is TGTGCCAGCAGTGCCGGGACAGGGCGATTTAATGAGCAGTTCTTC.

The CDR3: CASSRRGTGGDNEQFF. For the CDR3, the DNA is TGTGCCAGCAGTCGAAGGGGGACAGGGGGTGACAATGAGCAGTTCTTC. V gene TRBV27 combines with J gene TRBJ2-1; 11 bases agree with TRBD1. The CDR3 has 16 amino acids. The J segment lost 5 bases and the V segment lost 5 bases, leaving 8 bases of the junction unmatched. CDR1 and CDR2 (germline): MNHEY, SMNVEV (reference sequence).

The rearrangement links TRBV6-5 to TRBJ1-1, with 10 positions matching TRBD1. This CDR3 comprises 15 residues. Trimming removed 6 bases from V and 5 bases from J; junction bases left unmatched: 9. The V gene's germline CDR1 is MNHEY and CDR2 SVGAGI. CDR3 region: CASSAPGQGRTEAFF. The DNA of the CDR3 is TGTGCCAGCAGCGCGCCGGGACAGGGGAGAACTGAAGCTTTCTTT.

V gene TRBV7-9 combines with J gene TRBJ1-6; D is ambiguous. The CDR3 sequence is 14 residues long. Germline V lookup: CDR1 SEHNR, CDR2 FQNEAQ (reference sequence). V was clipped by 2 bases and J by 7 bases, with 9 bases between them. The CDR3 here is CASSLPSSNSPLHF. CDR3 in DNA: TGTGCCAGCAGCTTACCCTCTTCCAATTCACCCCTCCACTTT.

This clone was found many times. The CDR3 nucleotides are TGCGCCAGCAGACTACGAGGACAGTCGAATGAAAAACTGTTTTTT. It specifies CASRLRGQSNEKLFF. V and J are TRBV4-1 and TRBJ1-4, with D maybe TRBD1 (6 bases). The CDR3 is 15 residues long. The germline V and J ends were trimmed by 6 bases and 5 bases, with 16 bases remaining between them. Per germline, CDR1 MGHRA and CDR2 YSYEKL.

V is TRBV3-1 (or the pseudogene TRBV3-2) and J is TRBJ1-2; the match to TRBD1 covers 7 bases. V dropped 0 bases and J dropped 3; count of bases not matched to a gene: 1. The CDR3 runs 14 residues. From germline, CDR1 is LGHDT and CDR2 YNNKEL (reference sequence). The CDR3: CASSQEQGHYGYTF. DNA of the CDR3: TGTGCCAGCAGCCAAGAACAGGGGCACTATGGCTACACCTTC.

This chain links TRBV7-6 with TRBJ1-3; D not certain. V gave up 4 bases and J gave up 2 bases, with 12 bases separating them. The CDR3 length is 15 residues. CDR1 and CDR2 from the germline V gene are SGHVS and FNYEAQ. CDR3 protein: CASSSRRTAGNTIYF. CDR3 DNA sequence: TGTGCCAGCAGCTCTCGCCGTACAGCTGGAAACACCATATATTTT.

The V gene is TRBV3-1 (or the pseudogene TRBV3-2), the J gene TRBJ1-3; a weak D match, TRBD1 (6 bases). Trimming took 4 bases from V and 0 from J, leaving 28 bases between them. The CDR3 sequence is 21 residues long. Germline assignment: CDR1 LGHDT and CDR2 YNNKEL (reference sequence). The CDR3 region has the DNA TGTGCCAGCAGCCTTAGACCGACGGGACACTCGAAGGGTAACTCTGGAAACACCATATATTTT. Its translation is CASSLRPTGHSKGNSGNTIYF.

The chain uses TRBV18 and TRBJ2-5; 10 bases agree with TRBD2. Germline V lookup: CDR1 KGHSH, CDR2 LQKENI. This CDR3 is 14 amino acids long. The J segment lost 5 bases and the V segment lost 6 bases, leaving 6 bases of the junction unmatched. CDR3 sequence: CASSPLAGEETQYF. CDR3 in DNA: TGTGCCAGCTCGCCGCTAGCGGGAGAGGAGACCCAGTACTTC. The complete variable domain, with remaining parts taken from reference TRBV18 and TRBJ2-5, reads NAGVMQNPRHLVRRRGQEARLRCSPMKGHSHVYWYRQLPEEGLKFMVYLQKENIIDESGMPKERFSAEFPKEGPSILRIQQVVRGDSAAYFCASSPLAGEETQYFGPGTRLLVL.

This chain connects TRBV28 to TRBJ1-1; D ambiguous. The germline gives CDR1 MDHEN, CDR2 SYDVKM. Deletions cut 5 bases from V and 5 bases from J, with 12 bases between. CDR3 length: 13 residues. CDR3 DNA sequence: TGTGCCAGCAGTACCCCGGGGAGAACTGAAGCTTTCTTT. It translates to CASSTPGRTEAFF. Full variable domain (missing parts from reference TRBV28 and TRBJ1-1): DVKVTQSSRYLVKRTGEKVFLECVQDMDHENMFWYRQDPGLGLRLIYFSYDVKMKEKGDIPEGYSVSREKKERFSLILESASTNQTSMYLCASSTPGRTEAFFGQGTRLTVV.

V usage is TRBV19 and J usage is TRBJ1-2; 7 nucleotides match TRBD1. The CDR3 is 16 amino acids. Germline CDR1 and CDR2: LNHDA and SQIVND (reference sequence). J was trimmed by 4 bases and V by 6 bases; bases with no gene match: 14. The CDR3 bases are TGTGCCAGTAGGTTTAGCGAAGGACAGGTGGGCTATGGCTACACCTTC. It specifies CASRFSEGQVGYGYTF.

This clone was seen a few times. This chain connects TRBV2 to TRBJ1-1; TRBD1 might be the D (5 bases). Trimming removed 0 bases from V and 1 base from J, with 12 bases in between. The length of the CDR3 is 16 residues. Per the germline V gene, CDR1 is SNHLY and CDR2 is FYNNEI. Here the CDR3 reads CASSEAPGGGNTEAFF. The CDR3 bases are TGTGCCAGCAGTGAAGCGCCGGGGGGAGGGAACACTGAAGCTTTCTTT.

This clone was seen more than once but under ten times. The chain couples TRBV7-3 to TRBJ1-1; no definite D call. CDR3 length: 14 residues. The germline V gene encodes CDR1 SGHTA and CDR2 FQGTGA. Trimming shortened V by 3 bases and J by 7 bases, and 15 bases separated the two germline ends. CDR3 in DNA: TGTGCCAGCAGCTTCGATGCCGAGCGGGGTGAAGCTTTCTTT. It codes for CASSFDAERGEAFF.

The genes are TRBV5-1 and TRBJ2-6; perhaps TRBD2 as D (6 bases). Trimming removed 0 bases at V and 0 bases at J, with 13 bases between. Germline V gene data show CDR1 as SGHRS and CDR2 as YFSETQ. The CDR3 runs to 18 residues. CDR3 DNA sequence: TGCGCCAGCAGCTTGGGCAGAACGGGAGTCTCTGGGGCCAACGTCCTGACTTTC. It encodes CASSLGRTGVSGANVLTF. Looking up the rest from reference TRBV5-1 and TRBJ2-6 gives the full variable domain: KAGVTQTPRYLIKTRGQQVTLSCSPISGHRSVSWYQQTPGQGLQFLFEYFSETQRNKGNFPGRFSGRQFSNSRSEMNVSTLELGDSALYLCASSLGRTGVSGANVLTFGAGSRLTVL.

This clone was recorded only once. This chain connects TRBV29-1 to TRBJ2-5; possible D gene TRBD1, 5 bases. Trimming cost V 7 bases and J 2 bases, with 14 bases left between them. This CDR3 has 13 residues. Germline CDR1 SQVTM, CDR2 ANQGSEA. The CDR3 bases are TGCAGCGCCGACGGGCAGGGACAAGAGACCCAGTACTTC. Its translation: CSADGQGQETQYF.

V gene TRBV3-1 (or the pseudogene TRBV3-2) combines with J gene TRBJ1-1; D is unclear. The germline V gene encodes CDR1 LGHDT and CDR2 YNNKEL (reference sequence). The CDR3 length is 14 residues. Trimming removed 3 bases from V and 1 base from J, with 9 bases in between. CDR3 sequence (DNA): TGTGCCAGCAGCCAGCCGGGAGCGAACACTGAAGCTTTCTTT. It encodes CASSQPGANTEAFF.

The chain couples TRBV3-1 (or the pseudogene TRBV3-2) to TRBJ2-7; TRBD1 is a possible D gene (7 bases). Trimming pared 1 base from V and 5 bases from J, leaving 12 bases between. Germline CDR1 and CDR2: LGHDT and YNNKEL (reference sequence). The CDR3 is 14 amino acids. CDR3 coding DNA: TGTGCCAGCAGCCAAGGCAGGGGGACTGACGAGCAGTACTTC. Translated: CASSQGRGTDEQYF.

V is TRBV19 and J is TRBJ2-1; 9 bases are shared with TRBD2. The CDR3 spans 16 residues. V gave up 5 bases and J gave up 8 bases; unmatched junction bases: 13. The germline V gene encodes CDR1 LNHDA and CDR2 SQIVND (reference sequence). The chain's CDR3 is CASSYNGGGRADEQFF. Written as DNA, the CDR3 is TGTGCCAGTAGTTACAATGGGGGCGGGAGGGCTGATGAGCAGTTCTTC.

The rearrangement uses TRBV5-8 and TRBJ1-2; no firm D call. Germline V CDR1 and CDR2: SGHTS, YDEGEE. The CDR3 loop spans 13 amino acids. Between the trimmed V and J ends, which lost 0 bases and 2 bases, there was a span of 5 bases. In DNA form, the CDR3 reads TGTGCCAGCAGCTTGGTCAGAAACTATGGCTACACCTTC. As protein: CASSLVRNYGYTF.